This T cell receptor beta chain was profiled in a study of tumor and adjacent non-tumor tissue in lung cancer. Study at large: The cohort had around twelve adenocarcinoma, a couple of squamous cell and 1 small cell patients.

Concerning this clonotype: Its target is unknown. The conserved phenylalanine or tryptophan is not found at the CDR3 terminus, so this likely reflects a read error.

Three rounds of nested PCR, following a modified ARM-PCR protocol, produced the TCRbeta library. Using its own MiXCR run on the multiplex PCR reads, TCRdb lists one record per CDR3 protein. The repertoire has just over 200,000 distinct CDR3 sequences, 60% to 75% of them found once; the top ten carry around 25%. The CDR3 covers 17 residues. Germline-derived CDR1 and CDR2 are DFQATT and SNEGSKA (reference sequence). This sample's RNA came from whole unsorted tissue. General study points: Top 100 clones took a larger repertoire share in normal lung. Higher tumor TCR diversity was associated with shorter survival.

The chain combines TRBV20-1 with TRBJ2-1; 7 nucleotides line up with TRBD2. Sequencing was done on a sample of lung tumor tissue. The receptor comes from a man aged 55 to 70 with non-small cell lung cancer. CDR3 residues: CSAPWTRAASSYNEQFI. The CDR3 nucleotides are TGCAGTGCCCCTTGGACTAGGGCGGCAAGCTCCTACAATGAACAGTTCATC.